This T cell receptor beta chain came from a study of shared clonotypes between healthy human individuals. Study-wide points: Non-shared clonotypes showed lower generation probabilities than clonotypes common to all four donors.

The repertoire was sequenced with immunoSEQ multiplex PCR; TCRdb's copy has only in-frame clones and lacks some. The repertoire holds around 2,000,000 clones, with 85% to 95% as singletons. Naive CD8 cells lacked CD45RO, underwent positive selection for CCR7 and left out terminally differentiated effector memory CD45RA+ cells. A remark on this clone: Its target is not known.

The V gene's germline CDR1 is SNHLY and CDR2 FYNNEI. This CDR3 contains 15 residues. The V and J ends lost 7 bases and 5 bases, in that order; junction bases with no gene match: 12. The TCR sequence derives from a man between 18 and 29 years old in good health. Some clones in this sample may be carry-over from other donors' samples. The material sequenced was naive CD8+ T cells from PBMCs. The genes are TRBV2 and TRBJ2-5, with TRBD1 matching 8 bases. The CDR3 loop reads CASKVRGQGWETQYF. DNA of the CDR3: TGTGCCAGCAAGGTCAGGGGGCAAGGGTGGGAGACCCAGTACTTC.